This entry lists 12 T cell receptor beta chains sequenced from one sample in a study of T cell responses to AZD1222 COVID-19 vaccine. Data came from immunoSEQ multiplex PCR; TCRdb stores just in-frame clones and leaves some out. The sample consists of some 180,000 clones, roughly 92% of them appearing once. The source was peripheral blood, collected on day 0 of AZD1222 vaccination. Receptors were obtained from an adult in good health.

The rearrangement uses TRBV29-1 and TRBJ2-2; TRBD1 agrees at 7 bases. CDR3 length equals 12 residues. The germline V gene encodes CDR1 SQVTM and CDR2 ANQGSEA. V was clipped by 7 bases and J by 4 bases; unmatched bases: 3. The CDR3 loop is CSGGQSTGELFF. The CDR3 nucleotides are TGCAGCGGGGGACAGTCCACCGGGGAGCTGTTTTTT.

On this clone: The sample contains more than one DNA sequence encoding this CDR3. The chain employs TRBV18 and TRBJ2-5; no clear D gene. The CDR3 has 12 residues. The germline V and J ends were trimmed by 4 bases and 1 base, with 4 bases remaining between them. Germline-derived CDR1 and CDR2 are KGHSH and LQKENI. The CDR3 nucleotides are TGTGCCAGCTCACGCCTCCAAGAGACCCAGTACTTC. Translating gives CASSRLQETQYF.

The rearrangement links TRBV6-2 or TRBV6-3 to TRBJ1-4; D is uncertain. V was trimmed by 2 bases and J by 5 bases, leaving 15 bases between them. The CDR3 runs 16 residues. The germline V gene encodes CDR1 MNHEY and CDR2 SVGEGT. The CDR3 nucleotides read TGTGCCAGCAGTTACCTTAGACGGCCTAGGAATGAAAAACTGTTTTTT. It encodes CASSYLRRPRNEKLFF.

The CDR3: CASSASRGFNQPQHF. As DNA, the CDR3 is TGTGCCAGCAGCGCTTCCAGGGGTTTCAATCAGCCCCAGCATTTT. The chain links TRBV6-2 or TRBV6-3 to TRBJ1-5; the D gene is possibly TRBD1 (6 bases). Trimming pared 6 bases from V and 3 bases from J, leaving 15 bases between. Germline values: CDR1 MNHEY, CDR2 SVGEGT. The CDR3 has 15 residues.

The chain combines TRBV27 with TRBJ2-5; D is undetermined. The CDR3 sequence is 12 residues long. Germline values: CDR1 MNHEY, CDR2 SMNVEV (reference sequence). Trimming stripped 6 bases from V and 2 bases from J, with 7 bases between. This CDR3 reads CASSRPQETQYF. CDR3 in DNA: TGTGCCAGCAGCAGGCCTCAAGAGACCCAGTACTTC.

V usage is TRBV18 and J usage is TRBJ2-7; TRBD2 might be the D (5 bases). Trimming cost V 1 base and J 9 bases, with 16 bases left between them. The CDR3 extends over 14 amino acids. CDR1 is KGHSH and CDR2 is LQKENI in the germline V gene. Written as DNA, the CDR3 is TGTGCCAGCTCACCACTCGAGACTAATAACGGGCAGTACTTC. Protein product: CASSPLETNNGQYF.

This chain uses TRBV7-3 with TRBJ2-1, with TRBD2 matching 8 bases. Per germline, CDR1 SGHTA and CDR2 FQGTGA. V was clipped by 5 bases and J by 2 bases; unmatched bases: 5. The CDR3 is made up of 15 amino acids. CDR3 region: CASSVIAGTYNEQFF. CDR3 DNA: TGTGCCAGCAGCGTTATAGCGGGAACCTACAATGAGCAGTTCTTC.

This chain connects TRBV18 to TRBJ1-1; tentatively, D is TRBD1 (5 bases). CDR1 is KGHSH, CDR2 LQKENI, per germline. V was clipped by 5 bases and J by 1 base, with 11 bases between them. The CDR3 covers 14 residues. As DNA, the CDR3 is TGTGCCAGCTCATCGACAGCCCAGAACACTGAAGCTTTCTTT. Protein: CASSSTAQNTEAFF.

The J gene is TRBJ1-1, the V gene TRBV9; 7 bases align to TRBD1. Germline V gene sequence: CDR1 SGDLS, CDR2 YYNGEE. The length of the CDR3 is 16 residues. V lost 0 bases to trimming and J lost 1 base; unmatched junction nucleotides: 6. CDR3 region: CASSVEKGAENTEAFF. In DNA form, the CDR3 reads TGTGCCAGCAGCGTAGAAAAGGGGGCCGAGAACACTGAAGCTTTCTTT.

This clone was seen only once. The same CDR3 can be traced to other DNA sequences in this sample. The chain carries TRBV19 and TRBJ2-5; D is ambiguous. This CDR3 spans 13 amino acids. Trimming cost V 5 bases and J 1 base, with 8 bases left between them. Germline lookup yields CDR1 LNHDA and CDR2 SQIVND (reference sequence). DNA for the CDR3: TGTGCCAGTAGTTCTGGCAGCCAAGAGACCCAGTACTTC. Translating gives CASSSGSQETQYF.

The V and J genes are TRBV11-2 and TRBJ1-2; D might be TRBD1 (5 bases). Germline V gene lookup returns CDR1 SGHAT and CDR2 FQNNGV. V was pared by 0 bases and J by 8 bases, with 10 bases between. This CDR3 has 13 amino acids. CDR3 protein: CASSLEDTGGYTF. CDR3 nucleotide sequence: TGTGCCAGCAGCTTAGAAGACACAGGCGGCTACACCTTC.

The genes are TRBV20-1 and TRBJ1-1; the D gene is possibly TRBD1 (5 bases). The germline CDR1 and CDR2 sequences are DFQATT and SNEGSKA (reference sequence). Trimming removed 3 bases at V and 4 bases at J, with 12 bases between. CDR3 size: 13 residues. The CDR3: CSASRQGATEAFF. For the CDR3, the DNA is TGCAGTGCTAGTAGGCAGGGTGCCACTGAAGCTTTCTTT.